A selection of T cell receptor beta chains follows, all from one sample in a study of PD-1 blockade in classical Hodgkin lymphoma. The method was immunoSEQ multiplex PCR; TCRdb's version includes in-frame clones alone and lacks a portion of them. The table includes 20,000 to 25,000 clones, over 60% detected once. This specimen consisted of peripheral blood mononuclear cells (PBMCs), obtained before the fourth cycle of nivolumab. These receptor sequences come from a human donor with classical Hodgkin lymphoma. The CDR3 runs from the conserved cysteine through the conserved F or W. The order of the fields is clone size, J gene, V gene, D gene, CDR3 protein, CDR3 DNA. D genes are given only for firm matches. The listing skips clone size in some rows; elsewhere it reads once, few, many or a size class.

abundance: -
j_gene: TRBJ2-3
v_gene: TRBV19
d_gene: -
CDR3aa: CASSRGTDTQYF
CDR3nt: TGTGCCAGTAGTAGGGGCACAGATACGCAGTATTTT

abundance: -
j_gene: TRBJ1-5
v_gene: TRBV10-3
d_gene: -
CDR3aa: CAISEARDSNQPQHF
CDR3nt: TGTGCCATCAGTGAGGCCCGGGACAGCAATCAGCCCCAGCATTTT

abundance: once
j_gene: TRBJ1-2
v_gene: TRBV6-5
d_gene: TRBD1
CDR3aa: CASRPRDRGNYGYTF
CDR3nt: TGTGCCAGCAGGCCCCGGGACAGGGGGAACTATGGCTACACCTTC

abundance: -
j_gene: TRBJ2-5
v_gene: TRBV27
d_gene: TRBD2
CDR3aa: CASSRTSGGTQYF
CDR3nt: TGTGCCAGCAGTAGGACTAGCGGAGGGACCCAGTACTTC

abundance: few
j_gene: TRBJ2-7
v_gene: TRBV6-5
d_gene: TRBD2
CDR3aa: CASSYSLLAGGYEQYF
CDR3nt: TGTGCCAGCAGTTACTCCCTACTAGCGGGGGGCTACGAGCAGTACTTC

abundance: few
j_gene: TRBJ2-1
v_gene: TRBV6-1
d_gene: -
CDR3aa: CASRLVINEQFF
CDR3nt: TGTGCCAGCAGACTCGTTATTAATGAGCAGTTCTTC

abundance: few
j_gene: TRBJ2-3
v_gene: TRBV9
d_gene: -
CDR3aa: CASSVALGTPGDTQYF
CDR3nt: TGTGCCAGCAGCGTAGCTTTGGGGACCCCGGGGGATACGCAGTATTTT

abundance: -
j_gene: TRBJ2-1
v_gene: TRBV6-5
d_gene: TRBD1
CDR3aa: CASTRTGNYNEQFF
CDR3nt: TGTGCCAGCACAAGGACAGGAAACTACAATGAGCAGTTCTTC

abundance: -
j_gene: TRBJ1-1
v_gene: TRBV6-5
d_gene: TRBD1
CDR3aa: CASSYSGGLTEAFF
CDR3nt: TGTGCCAGCAGTTACTCAGGGGGCCTCACTGAAGCTTTCTTT

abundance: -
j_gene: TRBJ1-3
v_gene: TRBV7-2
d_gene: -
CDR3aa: CASSALGGRSGNTIYF
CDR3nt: TGTGCCAGCAGCGCACTGGGGGGCCGCTCTGGAAACACCATATATTTT

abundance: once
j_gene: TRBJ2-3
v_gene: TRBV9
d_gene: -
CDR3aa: CASSPTRPDTQYF
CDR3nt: TGTGCCAGCAGCCCGACTAGACCAGATACGCAGTATTTT

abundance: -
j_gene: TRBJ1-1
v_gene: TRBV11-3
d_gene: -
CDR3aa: CASSFTSTVAAFF
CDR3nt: TGTGCCAGCAGTTTCACCTCGACAGTGGCAGCTTTCTTT

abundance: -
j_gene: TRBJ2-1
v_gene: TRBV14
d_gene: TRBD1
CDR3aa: CASSQEQTGGADSFF
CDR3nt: TGTGCCAGCAGCCAAGAACAGACAGGGGGCGCCGATTCTTTCTTC